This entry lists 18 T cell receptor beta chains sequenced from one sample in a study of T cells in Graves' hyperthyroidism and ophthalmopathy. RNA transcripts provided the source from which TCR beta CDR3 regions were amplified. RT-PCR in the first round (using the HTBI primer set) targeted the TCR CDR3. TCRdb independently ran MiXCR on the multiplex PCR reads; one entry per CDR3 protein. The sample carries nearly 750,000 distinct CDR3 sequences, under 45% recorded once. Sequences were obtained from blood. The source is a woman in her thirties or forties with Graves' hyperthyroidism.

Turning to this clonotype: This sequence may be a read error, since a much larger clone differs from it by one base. The CDR3 loop reads CASSPAGYYEQYF. DNA of the CDR3: TGTGCCAGCAGTCCGGCAGGGTACTACGAGCAGTACTTC. The chain is built from TRBV6-1 and TRBJ2-7, with D possibly matching TRBD1 (5 bases). Trimming removed 5 bases at V and 3 bases at J, with 11 bases between. Germline CDR1 reads MNHNS; CDR2 reads SASEGT. This CDR3 comprises 13 residues.

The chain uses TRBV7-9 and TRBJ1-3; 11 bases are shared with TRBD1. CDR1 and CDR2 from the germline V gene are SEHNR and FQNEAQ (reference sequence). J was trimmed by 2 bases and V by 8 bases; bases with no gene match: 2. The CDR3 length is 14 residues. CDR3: CASRDRGTGNTIYF. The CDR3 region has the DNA TGTGCCAGCCGGGACAGGGGGACTGGAAACACCATATATTTT.

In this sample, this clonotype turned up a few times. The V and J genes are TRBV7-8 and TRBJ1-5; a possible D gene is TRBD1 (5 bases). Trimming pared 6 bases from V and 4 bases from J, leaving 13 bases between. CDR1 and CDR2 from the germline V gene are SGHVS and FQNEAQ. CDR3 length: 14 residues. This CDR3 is CASRGVGPNQPQHF. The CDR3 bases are TGTGCCAGCAGAGGGGTAGGGCCGAATCAGCCCCAGCATTTT.

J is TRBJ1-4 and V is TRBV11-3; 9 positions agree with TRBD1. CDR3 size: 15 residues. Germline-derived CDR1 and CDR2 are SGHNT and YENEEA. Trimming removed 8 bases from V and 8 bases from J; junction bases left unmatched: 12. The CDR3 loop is CASGTAGTGKEKLFF. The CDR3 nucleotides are TGTGCCAGCGGGACCGCCGGGACAGGGAAGGAAAAACTGTTTTTT. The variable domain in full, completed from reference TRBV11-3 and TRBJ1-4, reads EAGVVQSPRYKIIEKKQPVAFWCNPISGHNTLYWYLQNLGQGPELLIRYENEEAVDDSQLPKDRFSAERLKGVDSTLKIQPAELGDSAVYLCASGTAGTGKEKLFFGSGTQLSVL.

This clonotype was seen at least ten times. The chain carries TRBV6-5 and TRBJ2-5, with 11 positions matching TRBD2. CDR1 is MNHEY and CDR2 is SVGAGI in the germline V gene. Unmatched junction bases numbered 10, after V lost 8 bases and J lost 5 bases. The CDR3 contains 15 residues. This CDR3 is CASQLIGLAGETQYF. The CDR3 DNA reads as TGTGCCAGCCAACTGATTGGACTAGCGGGTGAGACCCAGTACTTC.

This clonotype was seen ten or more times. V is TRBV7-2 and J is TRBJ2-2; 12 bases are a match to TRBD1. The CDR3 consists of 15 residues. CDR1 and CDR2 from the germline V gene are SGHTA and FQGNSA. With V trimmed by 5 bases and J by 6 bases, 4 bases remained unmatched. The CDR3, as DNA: TGTGCCAGCAGCCTGGGGACAGGGGGCTCCGGGGAGCTGTTTTTT. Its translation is CASSLGTGGSGELFF.

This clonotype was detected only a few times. This CDR3 reads CATVTGQVMNTEAFF. As DNA, the CDR3 is TGTGCCACTGTAACGGGACAGGTAATGAACACTGAAGCTTTCTTT. The chain uses TRBV6-2 or TRBV6-3 and TRBJ1-1; 8 bases agree with TRBD1. This CDR3 contains 15 residues. The trim removed 10 bases at V and 0 bases at J, leaving 10 bases unmatched. Germline values: CDR1 MNHEY, CDR2 SVGEGT.

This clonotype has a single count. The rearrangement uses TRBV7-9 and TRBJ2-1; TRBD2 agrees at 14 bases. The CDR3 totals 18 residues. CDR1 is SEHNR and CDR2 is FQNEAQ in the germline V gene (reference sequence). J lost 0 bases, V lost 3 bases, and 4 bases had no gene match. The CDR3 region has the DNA TGTGCCAGCAGCTTCCGGACTAGCGGGAGGAGCTCCTACAATGAGCAGTTCTTC. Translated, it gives CASSFRTSGRSSYNEQFF.

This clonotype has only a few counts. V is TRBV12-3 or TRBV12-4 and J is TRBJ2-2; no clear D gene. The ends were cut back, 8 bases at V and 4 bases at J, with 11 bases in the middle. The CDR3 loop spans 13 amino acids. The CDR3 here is CASLGVSTGELFF. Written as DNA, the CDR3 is TGTGCCAGCCTGGGTGTCTCCACCGGGGAGCTGTTTTTT.

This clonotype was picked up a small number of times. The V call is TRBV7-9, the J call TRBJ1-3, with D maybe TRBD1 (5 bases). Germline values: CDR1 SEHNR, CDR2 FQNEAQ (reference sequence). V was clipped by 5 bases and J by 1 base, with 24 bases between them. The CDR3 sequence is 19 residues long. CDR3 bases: TGTGCCAGCAGCACAATCCTACCCGGGGGGATCGATTCTGGAAACACCATATATTTT. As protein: CASSTILPGGIDSGNTIYF.

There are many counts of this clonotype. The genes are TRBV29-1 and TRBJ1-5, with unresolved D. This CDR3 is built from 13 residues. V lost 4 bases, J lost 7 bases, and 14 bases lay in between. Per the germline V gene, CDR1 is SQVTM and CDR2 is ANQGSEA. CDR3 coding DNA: TGCAGCGTTGTTTCCCGATTAGGGCAGCCCCAGCATTTT. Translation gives CSVVSRLGQPQHF.

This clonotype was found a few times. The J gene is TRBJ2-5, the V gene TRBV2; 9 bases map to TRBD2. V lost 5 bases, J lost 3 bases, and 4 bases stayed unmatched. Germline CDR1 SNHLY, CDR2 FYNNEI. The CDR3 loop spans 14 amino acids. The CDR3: CASSPLAGKETQYF. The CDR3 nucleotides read TGTGCCAGCAGTCCGCTAGCGGGGAAAGAGACCCAGTACTTC.

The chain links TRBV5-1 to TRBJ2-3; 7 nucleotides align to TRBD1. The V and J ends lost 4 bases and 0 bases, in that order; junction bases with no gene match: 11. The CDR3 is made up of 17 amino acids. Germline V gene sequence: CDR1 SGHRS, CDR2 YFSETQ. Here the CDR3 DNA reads TGCGCCAGCAGCGTAACGAGCCGGGACAGAAGCACAGATACGCAGTATTTT. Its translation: CASSVTSRDRSTDTQYF. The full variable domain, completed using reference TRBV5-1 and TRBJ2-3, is KAGVTQTPRYLIKTRGQQVTLSCSPISGHRSVSWYQQTPGQGLQFLFEYFSETQRNKGNFPGRFSGRQFSNSRSEMNVSTLELGDSALYLCASSVTSRDRSTDTQYFGPGTRLTVL.

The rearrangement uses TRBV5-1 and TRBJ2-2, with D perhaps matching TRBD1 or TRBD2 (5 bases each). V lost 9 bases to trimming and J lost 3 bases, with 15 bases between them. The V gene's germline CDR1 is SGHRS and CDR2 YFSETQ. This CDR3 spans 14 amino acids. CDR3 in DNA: TGCGCCACCCGTTTTGGGACGGACACCGGGGAGCTGTTTTTT. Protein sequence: CATRFGTDTGELFF.

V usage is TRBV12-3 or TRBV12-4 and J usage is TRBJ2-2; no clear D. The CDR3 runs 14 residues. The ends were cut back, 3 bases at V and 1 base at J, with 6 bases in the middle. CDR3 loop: CASSFQENTGELFF. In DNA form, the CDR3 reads TGTGCCAGCAGTTTTCAGGAGAACACCGGGGAGCTGTTTTTT.

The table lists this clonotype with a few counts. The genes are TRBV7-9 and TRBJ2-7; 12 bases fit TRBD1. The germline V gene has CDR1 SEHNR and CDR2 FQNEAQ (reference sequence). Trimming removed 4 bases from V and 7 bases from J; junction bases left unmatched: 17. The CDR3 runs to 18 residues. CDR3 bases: TGTGCCAGCAGCTCCCCGGGACAGGGGGCCTCCCCCCCTTATGAGCAGTACTTC. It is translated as CASSSPGQGASPPYEQYF.

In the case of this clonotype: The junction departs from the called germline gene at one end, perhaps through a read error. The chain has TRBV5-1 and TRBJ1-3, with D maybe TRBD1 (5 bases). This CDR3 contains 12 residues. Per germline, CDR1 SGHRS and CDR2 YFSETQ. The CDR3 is CASSLAGITIYF. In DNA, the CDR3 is TGTGCCAGCAGCTTGGCAGGGATCACCATATATTTT. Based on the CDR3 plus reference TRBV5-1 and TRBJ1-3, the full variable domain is KAGVTQTPRYLIKTRGQQVTLSCSPISGHRSVSWYQQTPGQGLQFLFEYFSETQRNKGNFPGRFSGRQFSNSRSEMNVSTLELGDSALYLCASSLAGITIYFGEGSWLTVV.

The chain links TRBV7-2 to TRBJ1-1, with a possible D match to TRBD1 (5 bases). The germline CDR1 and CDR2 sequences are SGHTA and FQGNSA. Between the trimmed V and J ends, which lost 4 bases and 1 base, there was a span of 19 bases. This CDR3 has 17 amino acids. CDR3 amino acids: CASSSGADKTSNTEAFF. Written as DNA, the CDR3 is TGTGCCAGCAGCTCCGGGGCAGACAAAACTTCGAACACTGAAGCTTTCTTT.